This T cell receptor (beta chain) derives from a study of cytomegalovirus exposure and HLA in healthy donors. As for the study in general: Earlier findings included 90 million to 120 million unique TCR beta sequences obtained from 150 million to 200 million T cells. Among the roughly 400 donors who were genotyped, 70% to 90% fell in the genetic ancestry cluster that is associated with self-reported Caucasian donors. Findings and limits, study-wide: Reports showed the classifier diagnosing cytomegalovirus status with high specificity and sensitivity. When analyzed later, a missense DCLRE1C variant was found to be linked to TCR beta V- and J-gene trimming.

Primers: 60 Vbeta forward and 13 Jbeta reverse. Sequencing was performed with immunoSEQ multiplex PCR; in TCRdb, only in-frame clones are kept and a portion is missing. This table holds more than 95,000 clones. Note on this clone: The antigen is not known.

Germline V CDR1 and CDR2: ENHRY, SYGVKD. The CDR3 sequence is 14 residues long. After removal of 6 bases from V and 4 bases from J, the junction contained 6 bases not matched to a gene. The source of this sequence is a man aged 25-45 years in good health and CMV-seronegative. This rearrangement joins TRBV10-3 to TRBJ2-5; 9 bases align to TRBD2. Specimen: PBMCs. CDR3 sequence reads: CAISFLAGAETQYF. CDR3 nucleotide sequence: TGTGCCATCAGCTTTTTAGCGGGAGCAGAGACCCAGTACTTC.